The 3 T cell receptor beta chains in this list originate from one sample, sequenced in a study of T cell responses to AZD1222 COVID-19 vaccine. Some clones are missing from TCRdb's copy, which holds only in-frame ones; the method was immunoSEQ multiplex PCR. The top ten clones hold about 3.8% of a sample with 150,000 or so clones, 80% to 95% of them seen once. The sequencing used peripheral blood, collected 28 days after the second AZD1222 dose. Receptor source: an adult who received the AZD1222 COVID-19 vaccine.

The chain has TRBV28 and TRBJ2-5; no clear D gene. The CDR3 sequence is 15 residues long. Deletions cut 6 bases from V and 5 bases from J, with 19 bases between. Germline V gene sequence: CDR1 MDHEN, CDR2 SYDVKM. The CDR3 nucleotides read TGTGCCAGCAGCCCACCCGGGTCCCGGTGGGAGACCCAGTACTTC. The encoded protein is CASSPPGSRWETQYF.

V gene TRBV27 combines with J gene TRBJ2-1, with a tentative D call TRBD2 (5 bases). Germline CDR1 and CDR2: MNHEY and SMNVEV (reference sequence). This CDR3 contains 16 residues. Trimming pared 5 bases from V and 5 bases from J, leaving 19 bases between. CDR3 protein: CASSPRGIETNNEQFF. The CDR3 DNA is TGTGCCAGCAGTCCACGGGGAATAGAGACAAACAATGAGCAGTTCTTC.

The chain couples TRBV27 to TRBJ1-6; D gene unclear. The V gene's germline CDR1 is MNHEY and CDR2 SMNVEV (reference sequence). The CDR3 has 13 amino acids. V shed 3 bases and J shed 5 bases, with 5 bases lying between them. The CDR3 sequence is CASSFLDNSPLHF. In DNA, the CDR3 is TGTGCCAGCAGTTTTCTGGATAATTCACCCCTCCACTTT.